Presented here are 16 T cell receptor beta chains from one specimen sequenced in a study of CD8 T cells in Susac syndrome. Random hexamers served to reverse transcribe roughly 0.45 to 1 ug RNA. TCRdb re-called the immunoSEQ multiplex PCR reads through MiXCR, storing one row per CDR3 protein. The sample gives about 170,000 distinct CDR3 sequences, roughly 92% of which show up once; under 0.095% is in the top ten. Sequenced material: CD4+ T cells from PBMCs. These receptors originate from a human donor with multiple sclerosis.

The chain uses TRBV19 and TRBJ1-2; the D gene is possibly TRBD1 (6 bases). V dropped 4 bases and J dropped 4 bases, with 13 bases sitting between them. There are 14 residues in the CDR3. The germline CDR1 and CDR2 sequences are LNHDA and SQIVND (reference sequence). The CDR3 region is CASSTGAGSYGYTF. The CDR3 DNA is TGTGCCAGTAGTACAGGGGCAGGGAGCTATGGCTACACCTTC.

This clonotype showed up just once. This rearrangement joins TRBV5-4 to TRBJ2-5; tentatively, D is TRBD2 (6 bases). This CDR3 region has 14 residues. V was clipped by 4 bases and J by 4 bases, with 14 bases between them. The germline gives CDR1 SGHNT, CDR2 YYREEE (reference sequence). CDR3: CASSKQGLGETQYF. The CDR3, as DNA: TGTGCCAGCAGCAAGCAGGGACTTGGAGAGACCCAGTACTTC.

The CDR3 here is CSVTHTSTDTQYF. The CDR3 DNA is TGCAGCGTAACGCATACTAGCACAGATACGCAGTATTTT. The chain recombines TRBV29-1 with TRBJ2-3; no definite D call. The germline V and J ends were trimmed by 6 bases and 0 bases, with 10 bases remaining between them. The CDR3 loop spans 13 amino acids. The germline CDR1 and CDR2 sequences are SQVTM and ANQGSEA.

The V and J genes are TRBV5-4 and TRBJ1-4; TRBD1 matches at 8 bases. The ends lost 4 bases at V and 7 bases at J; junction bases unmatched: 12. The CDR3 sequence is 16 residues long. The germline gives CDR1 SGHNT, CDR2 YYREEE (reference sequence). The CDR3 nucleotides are TGTGCCAGCAGCCAGGGGTTTGGGACAGGAGTTGAAAAACTGTTTTTT. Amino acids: CASSQGFGTGVEKLFF.

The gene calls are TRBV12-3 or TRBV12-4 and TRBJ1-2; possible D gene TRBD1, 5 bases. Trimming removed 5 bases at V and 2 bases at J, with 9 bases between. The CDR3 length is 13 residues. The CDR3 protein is CASSPRGNYGYTF. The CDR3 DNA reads TGTGCCAGCAGTCCCCGGGGCAACTATGGCTACACCTTC.

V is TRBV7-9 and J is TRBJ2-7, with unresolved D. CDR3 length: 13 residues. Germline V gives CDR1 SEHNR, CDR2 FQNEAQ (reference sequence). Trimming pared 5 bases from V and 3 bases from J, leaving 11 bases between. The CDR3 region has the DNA TGTGCCAGCAGCCGAGCCCCTATCTACGAGCAGTACTTC. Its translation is CASSRAPIYEQYF.

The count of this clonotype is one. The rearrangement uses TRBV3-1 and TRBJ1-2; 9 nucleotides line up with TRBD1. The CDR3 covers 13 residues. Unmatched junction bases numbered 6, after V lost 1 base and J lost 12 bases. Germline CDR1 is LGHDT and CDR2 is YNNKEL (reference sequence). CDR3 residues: CASSQGDRGFNTF. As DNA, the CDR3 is TGTGCCAGCAGCCAAGGCGACAGGGGGTTTAACACCTTC.

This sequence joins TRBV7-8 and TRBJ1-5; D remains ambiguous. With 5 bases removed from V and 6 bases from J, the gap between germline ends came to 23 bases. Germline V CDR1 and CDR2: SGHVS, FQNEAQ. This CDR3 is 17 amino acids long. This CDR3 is CASSPRASGFQVQPQHF. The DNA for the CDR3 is TGTGCCAGCAGCCCACGCGCATCCGGGTTTCAGGTTCAGCCCCAGCATTTT.

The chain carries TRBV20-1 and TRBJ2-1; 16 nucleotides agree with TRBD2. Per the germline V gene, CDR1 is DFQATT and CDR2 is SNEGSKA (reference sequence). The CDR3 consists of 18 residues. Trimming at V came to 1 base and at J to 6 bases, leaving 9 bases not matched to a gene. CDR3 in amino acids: CSARAGTSGRATFNEQFF. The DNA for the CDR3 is TGCAGTGCTAGAGCCGGGACTAGCGGGAGGGCGACATTCAATGAGCAGTTCTTC.

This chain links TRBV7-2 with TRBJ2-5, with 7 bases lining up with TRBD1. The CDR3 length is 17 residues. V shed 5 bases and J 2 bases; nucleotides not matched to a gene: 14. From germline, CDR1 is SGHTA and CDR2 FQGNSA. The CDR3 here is CASSRYTGAWGQETQYF. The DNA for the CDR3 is TGTGCCAGCAGCCGATATACAGGGGCCTGGGGACAAGAGACCCAGTACTTC.

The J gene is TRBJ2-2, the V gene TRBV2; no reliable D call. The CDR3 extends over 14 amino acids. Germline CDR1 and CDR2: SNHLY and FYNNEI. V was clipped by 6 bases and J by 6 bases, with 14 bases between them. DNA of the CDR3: TGTGCCAGCAGGGCCCTCCAACACGCCGGGGAGCTGTTTTTT. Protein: CASRALQHAGELFF.

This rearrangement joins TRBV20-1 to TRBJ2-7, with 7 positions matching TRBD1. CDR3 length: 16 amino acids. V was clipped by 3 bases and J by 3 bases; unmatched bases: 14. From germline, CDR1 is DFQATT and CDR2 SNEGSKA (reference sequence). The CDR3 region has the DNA TGCAGTGCTAGTTTCCCCCTCGGACAGGTGGGCTACGAGCAGTACTTC. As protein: CSASFPLGQVGYEQYF.

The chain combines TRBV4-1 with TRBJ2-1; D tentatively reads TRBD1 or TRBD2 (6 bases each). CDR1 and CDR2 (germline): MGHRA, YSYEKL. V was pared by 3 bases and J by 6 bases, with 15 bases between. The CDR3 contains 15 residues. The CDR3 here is CASSQWGGGGNEQFF. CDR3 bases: TGCGCCAGCAGCCAGTGGGGAGGAGGGGGCAATGAGCAGTTCTTC.

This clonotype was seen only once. DNA for the CDR3: TGTGCCAGTACCGGGGTAGGACTAGCGGGAGGTTACGAGCAGTACTTC. It codes for CASTGVGLAGGYEQYF. This chain connects TRBV19 to TRBJ2-7, with 14 positions matching TRBD2. V was clipped by 7 bases and J by 4 bases; unmatched bases: 9. Looked up from germline, CDR1 is LNHDA and CDR2 is SQIVND (reference sequence). The length of the CDR3 is 16 residues.

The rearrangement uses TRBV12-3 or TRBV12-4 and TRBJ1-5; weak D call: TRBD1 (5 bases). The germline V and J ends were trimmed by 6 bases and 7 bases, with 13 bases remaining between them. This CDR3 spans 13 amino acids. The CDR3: CASSQGHRQPQHF. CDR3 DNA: TGTGCCAGCAGCCAGGGTCACCGACAGCCCCAGCATTTT.

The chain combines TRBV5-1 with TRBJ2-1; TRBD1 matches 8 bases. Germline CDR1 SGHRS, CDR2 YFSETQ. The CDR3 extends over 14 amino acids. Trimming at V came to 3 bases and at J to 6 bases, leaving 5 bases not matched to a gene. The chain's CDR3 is CASSSWTGSNEQFF. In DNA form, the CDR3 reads TGCGCCAGCAGCTCCTGGACAGGGAGCAATGAGCAGTTCTTC.